The entry below describes one T cell receptor beta chain. V was clipped by 4 bases and J by 3 bases, with 13 bases between them. The CDR3 loop spans 15 amino acids. Germline assignment: CDR1 MGHDK and CDR2 SYGVNS. The data were taken from a study of blood T cell repertoires in COVID-19. Across the whole study: The United States, Italy and Spain provided the acute and convalescent COVID-19 samples.

Profiled with immunoSEQ multiplex PCR; TCRdb holds only in-frame clones, not every one. The sample consists of hundreds of thousands of clones, approximately 89% of them appearing once. Sequences were obtained from peripheral blood. The receptor comes from a woman younger than 35 who had recovered from COVID-19. The V call is TRBV25-1, the J call TRBJ2-1; D remains ambiguous. This chain's CDR3 is CASSARRTVYNEQFF. The CDR3 bases are TGTGCCAGCAGTGCCCGGAGAACGGTCTACAATGAGCAGTTCTTC.